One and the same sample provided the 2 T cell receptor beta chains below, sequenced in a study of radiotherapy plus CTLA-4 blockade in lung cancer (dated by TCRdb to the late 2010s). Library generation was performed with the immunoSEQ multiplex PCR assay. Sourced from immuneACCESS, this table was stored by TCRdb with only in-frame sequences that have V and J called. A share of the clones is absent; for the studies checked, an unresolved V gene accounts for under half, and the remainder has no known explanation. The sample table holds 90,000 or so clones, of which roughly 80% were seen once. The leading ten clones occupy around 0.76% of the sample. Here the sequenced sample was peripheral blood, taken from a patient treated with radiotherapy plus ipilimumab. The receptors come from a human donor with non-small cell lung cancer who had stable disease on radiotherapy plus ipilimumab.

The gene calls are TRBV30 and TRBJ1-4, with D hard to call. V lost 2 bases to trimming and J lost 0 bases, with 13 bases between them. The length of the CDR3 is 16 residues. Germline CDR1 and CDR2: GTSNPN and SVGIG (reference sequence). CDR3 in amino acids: CAWSQDLGATNEKLFF. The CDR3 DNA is TGTGCCTGGAGTCAGGACCTCGGAGCAACTAATGAAAAACTGTTTTTT.

The CDR3 spells CASSEGQGDSPLHF. CDR3 DNA sequence: TGCGCCAGCAGTGAAGGGCAGGGAGATTCACCCCTCCACTTT. V gene TRBV10-1 combines with J gene TRBJ1-6, with a weak D call TRBD1 (5 bases). The length of the CDR3 is 14 residues. The germline gives CDR1 WNHNN, CDR2 SYGVQD (reference sequence). V lost 3 bases to trimming and J lost 8 bases, with 11 bases between them.